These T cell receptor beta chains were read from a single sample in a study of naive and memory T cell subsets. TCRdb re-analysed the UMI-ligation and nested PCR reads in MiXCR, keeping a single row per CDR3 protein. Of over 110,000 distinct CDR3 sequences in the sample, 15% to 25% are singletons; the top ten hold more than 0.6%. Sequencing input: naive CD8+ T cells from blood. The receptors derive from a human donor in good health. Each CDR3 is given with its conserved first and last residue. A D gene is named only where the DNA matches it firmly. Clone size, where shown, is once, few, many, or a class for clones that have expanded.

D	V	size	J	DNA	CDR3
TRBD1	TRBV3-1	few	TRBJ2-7	TGTGCCAGCAGCTCCGACAGGGCCCGCGAGCAGTACTTC	CASSSDRAREQYF
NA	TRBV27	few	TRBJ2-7	TGTGCCAGCAGTTTGTTGGGCGACGAGCAGTACTTC	CASSLLGDEQYF
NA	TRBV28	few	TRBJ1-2	TGTGCCAGCAGTTTACTGGATTTTCTAGGCGGCTACACCTTC	CASSLLDFLGGYTF
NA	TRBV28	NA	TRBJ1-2	TGTGCCAGCCGGTATGGAGACGGTTACTATGGCTACACCTTC	CASRYGDGYYGYTF
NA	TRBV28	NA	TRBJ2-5	TGTGCCAGCAGTTTAGAATCGGGACGGAAGACCCAGTACTTC	CASSLESGRKTQYF
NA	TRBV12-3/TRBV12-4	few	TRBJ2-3	TGTGCCAGCAGTTTAGGGGGGCGAGCTAGCACAGATACGCAGTATTTT	CASSLGGRASTDTQYF
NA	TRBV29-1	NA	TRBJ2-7	TGCAGCGTTGAGTTAGTGACATCAAACGAGCAGTACTTC	CSVELVTSNEQYF
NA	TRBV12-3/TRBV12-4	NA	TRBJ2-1	TGTGCCAGCAGTTTAAGGGCAATAGATGAGCAGTTCTTC	CASSLRAIDEQFF
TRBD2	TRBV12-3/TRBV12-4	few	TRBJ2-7	TGTGCCAGCAGCGGGCGGGGGATTTACGAGCAGTACTTC	CASSGRGIYEQYF
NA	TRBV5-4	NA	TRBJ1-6	TGTGCCAGCAGCTTGGAACAGGAGGGGGATAATTCACCCCTCCACTTT	CASSLEQEGDNSPLHF
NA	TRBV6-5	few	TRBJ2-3	TGTGCCAGCAGTTACTCGTTGGCCCCTGTGGGTCGTGCGGCAGATACGCAGTATTTT	CASSYSLAPVGRAADTQYF